The 20 T cell receptor beta chains reported below all come from one sample, sequenced in a study of response to subunit inactivated influenza vaccine. TCRdb processed the RT-PCR reads anew with MiXCR; each CDR3 protein has one entry. The sample records 650,000 to 800,000 distinct CDR3 sequences, approximately 14% being singletons. Sequences were derived from PBMCs from blood, sampled about 14 days before vaccination. Source of these receptors: a man between 45 and 60 years old who received an inactivated influenza vaccine.

This chain connects TRBV6-1 to TRBJ1-1; D unclear. V was shortened by 7 bases and J by 1 base, with 10 bases between the two germline ends. The CDR3 length is 13 residues. Germline V gene data show CDR1 as MNHNS and CDR2 as SASEGT. The CDR3 protein is CASNPTTNTEAFF. The CDR3 DNA sequence: TGTGCCAGCAATCCGACAACGAACACTGAAGCTTTCTTT.

This clonotype was detected only a few times. This chain links TRBV6-5 with TRBJ2-2; the D is unclear. The CDR3 is made up of 14 amino acids. With 0 bases removed from V and 7 bases from J, the gap between germline ends came to 9 bases. CDR1 and CDR2 (germline): MNHEY, SVGAGI. CDR3 residues: CASSYSNPIGELFF. DNA for the CDR3: TGTGCCAGCAGTTACTCGAATCCAATCGGGGAGCTGTTTTTT.

The sample holds a few counts of this clonotype. This chain uses TRBV28 with TRBJ1-2; 11 bases fit TRBD1. The CDR3 runs 15 residues. The ends lost 3 bases at V and 8 bases at J; junction bases unmatched: 8. Germline CDR1 is MDHEN and CDR2 is SYDVKM. Written as DNA, the CDR3 is TGTGCCAGCAGTTTTGGACAGGGGGCTATGGTGGGCTACACCTTC. This encodes CASSFGQGAMVGYTF.

V gene TRBV7-6 combines with J gene TRBJ2-7; 7 nucleotides match TRBD2. This CDR3 is built from 15 residues. Per the germline V gene, CDR1 is SGHVS and CDR2 is FNYEAQ. Trimming cost V 2 bases and J 3 bases; bases outside gene matches: 7. Here the CDR3 reads CASSLRGEDGYEQYF. In DNA form, the CDR3 reads TGTGCCAGCAGCTTACGGGGGGAGGATGGCTACGAGCAGTACTTC. Variable domain in full (rest from reference TRBV7-6 and TRBJ2-7): GAGVSQSPRYKVTKRGQDVALRCDPISGHVSLYWYRQALGQGPEFLTYFNYEAQQDKSGLPNDRFSAERPEGSISTLTIQRTEQRDSAMYRCASSLRGEDGYEQYFGPGTRLTVT.

This clonotype was observed a single time. CDR3 sequence reads: CAFRDNSYEQYF. The CDR3 DNA reads TGTGCCTTCCGGGACAACTCCTACGAGCAGTACTTC. The J gene is TRBJ2-7, the V gene TRBV30, with TRBD1 as a possible D gene (6 bases). The CDR3 extends over 12 amino acids. Germline loops: CDR1 GTSNPN, CDR2 SVGIG (reference sequence). The V end was cut by 7 bases, the J end by 0 bases, with 10 bases between.

In this sample, this clonotype turned up a few times. This chain links TRBV6-1 with TRBJ2-1, with 7 bases identical to TRBD2. The V segment lost 6 bases and the J segment 8 bases; nucleotides outside the gene matches: 13. Germline CDR1 is MNHNS and CDR2 is SASEGT. The CDR3 runs 15 residues. The chain's CDR3 is CASSPKKVREDEQFF. The CDR3 nucleotides are TGTGCCAGCAGCCCTAAAAAAGTCCGGGAGGATGAGCAGTTCTTC.

In this sample, this clonotype turned up a few times. The DNA is left out, because the CDR3 cannot be placed on it with certainty; the CDR3 is given as TCRdb lists it. V and J are TRBV7-7 and TRBJ2-5; TRBD2 is taken as the D call from the table, unchecked against the DNA. A total of 14 residues make up the CDR3, ends included. The germline V gene encodes CDR1 SSHAT and CDR2 FNYEAQ (reference sequence). CDR3 residues: CASSLVASGTQISF.

This clonotype was detected only a few times. The V call is TRBV15, the J call TRBJ2-1, with D hard to call. Germline lookup yields CDR1 LNHNV and CDR2 YYDKDF (reference sequence). The CDR3 sequence is 18 residues long. V lost 0 bases and J lost 0, with 15 bases in between. CDR3 in amino acids: CATSRDSGGPRSYNEQFF. CDR3 nucleotide sequence: TGTGCCACCAGCAGAGATTCCGGTGGGCCCCGCTCCTACAATGAGCAGTTCTTC. The complete variable domain, with remaining parts taken from reference TRBV15 and TRBJ2-1, reads DAMVIQNPRYQVTQFGKPVTLSCSQTLNHNVMYWYQQKSSQAPKLLFHYYDKDFNNEADTPDNFQSRRPNTSFCFLDIRSPGLGDTAMYLCATSRDSGGPRSYNEQFFGPGTRLTVL.

This clonotype was picked up many times. The V gene is TRBV4-2, the J gene TRBJ1-4; D not resolved. In germline, CDR1 is LGHNA, CDR2 YNFKEQ. Deletions cut 3 bases from V and 0 bases from J, with 5 bases between. The CDR3 is made up of 14 amino acids. The CDR3 sequence: CASSQGTTNEKLFF. CDR3 coding DNA: TGTGCCAGCAGCCAGGGGACAACTAATGAAAAACTGTTTTTT.

The genes are TRBV19 and TRBJ2-5; no clear D gene. This CDR3 has 13 residues. The V and J ends lost 5 bases and 5 bases respectively, with 12 bases between them. The germline CDR1 and CDR2 sequences are LNHDA and SQIVND (reference sequence). CDR3 DNA: TGTGCCAGTAGTTTGGGGAATATCGAGACCCAGTACTTC. Translation gives CASSLGNIETQYF.

This clonotype turned up a few times. A junction boundary mismatches the germline segment, possibly from a read error. J is TRBJ2-7 and V is TRBV4-2; 13 bases are a match to TRBD2. Germline V gene lookup returns CDR1 LGHNA and CDR2 YNFKEQ. This CDR3 has 13 residues. The CDR3 loop is CASSPGTSGDIAF. As DNA, the CDR3 is TGTGCCAGCAGCCCCGGGACTAGCGGGGACATAGCCTTC.

The chain employs TRBV12-3 or TRBV12-4 and TRBJ1-2, with 8 bases matching TRBD1. The junction had 8 bases not matched to a gene; V was cut back by 6 bases and J by 8 bases. CDR3 length equals 13 residues. In DNA, the CDR3 is TGTGCCAGCAGCCTCAGGACAGGGCAAGGCTACACCTTC. As protein: CASSLRTGQGYTF.

The chain uses TRBV12-3 or TRBV12-4 and TRBJ2-1, with 7 bases matching TRBD2. There are 15 residues in the CDR3. The V and J ends lost 10 bases and 7 bases, in that order; junction bases with no gene match: 16. The CDR3 DNA follows: TGTGCCAACATTTCCAGGGCGGGAGATTTGAATGAGCAGTTCTTC. It specifies CANISRAGDLNEQFF.

The V call is TRBV6-1, the J call TRBJ2-7; 10 nucleotides line up with TRBD2. Trimming took 6 bases from V and 2 from J; bases not matched to a gene: 7. In germline, CDR1 is MNHNS, CDR2 SASEGT. The CDR3 is 15 residues long. The CDR3 nucleotides read TGTGCCAGCAGACCTCCTAGCGGGGGAACCTACGAGCAGTACTTC. It translates to CASRPPSGGTYEQYF.

The chain has TRBV7-9 and TRBJ1-4; 12 nucleotides match TRBD1. V shed 5 bases, J shed 10 bases, and the junction held 11 bases outside the gene matches. The CDR3 runs to 16 residues. Germline V gene data show CDR1 as SEHNR and CDR2 as FQNEAQ (reference sequence). The CDR3 nucleotides are TGTGCCAGCAGCCCTCTGGCCGGGACAGGGGGCGGAAAACTGTTTTTT. Protein sequence: CASSPLAGTGGGKLFF.

The rearrangement joins TRBV10-1 to TRBJ2-1; 10 bases align to TRBD2. Germline CDR1 WNHNN, CDR2 SYGVQD (reference sequence). The CDR3 has 13 residues. Trimming removed 6 bases from V and 7 bases from J; junction bases left unmatched: 3. As DNA, the CDR3 is TGCGCCAGCAGCTCGACTAGCGGGAATGAGCAGTTCTTC. Translation: CASSSTSGNEQFF.

The chain carries TRBV5-1 and TRBJ2-5, with 7 bases fitting TRBD2. The ends lost 3 bases at V and 1 base at J; junction bases unmatched: 9. The CDR3 spans 16 residues. CDR1 SGHRS and CDR2 YFSETQ come from the germline V gene. The CDR3 DNA follows: TGCGCCAGCAGCTCAAAGCGGGGACGTACCCAAGAGACCCAGTACTTC. This gives the protein CASSSKRGRTQETQYF. Based on the CDR3 plus reference TRBV5-1 and TRBJ2-5, the full variable domain is KAGVTQTPRYLIKTRGQQVTLSCSPISGHRSVSWYQQTPGQGLQFLFEYFSETQRNKGNFPGRFSGRQFSNSRSEMNVSTLELGDSALYLCASSSKRGRTQETQYFGPGTRLLVL.

The chain combines TRBV24-1 with TRBJ2-3; 10 nucleotides agree with TRBD2. The CDR3 length is 18 residues. J was trimmed by 4 bases and V by 4 bases; bases with no gene match: 13. Germline values: CDR1 KGHDR, CDR2 SFDVKD. The DNA for the CDR3 is TGTGCCACCAGTGACCTGCCGTCGACTAGCGGGTCCGCAGATACGCAGTATTTT. This encodes CATSDLPSTSGSADTQYF.

This clonotype was detected ten times or more. The chain recombines TRBV7-9 with TRBJ2-1; 7 bases fit TRBD2. Germline lookup yields CDR1 SEHNR and CDR2 FQNEAQ (reference sequence). With V trimmed by 3 bases and J by 5 bases, 4 bases remained unmatched. The CDR3 consists of 14 residues. CDR3 protein: CASSFGLVDNEQFF. CDR3 in DNA: TGTGCCAGCAGCTTTGGACTAGTAGACAATGAGCAGTTCTTC.

This clonotype turned up a few times. The J gene is TRBJ2-7, the V gene TRBV19, with 7 nucleotides matching TRBD1. CDR3 length: 13 residues. The ends lost 4 bases at V and 6 bases at J; junction bases unmatched: 6. The germline CDR1 and CDR2 sequences are LNHDA and SQIVND (reference sequence). The CDR3 DNA follows: TGTGCCAGTAGTACCACGAACAGGGGCGAGCAGTACTTC. This encodes CASSTTNRGEQYF.